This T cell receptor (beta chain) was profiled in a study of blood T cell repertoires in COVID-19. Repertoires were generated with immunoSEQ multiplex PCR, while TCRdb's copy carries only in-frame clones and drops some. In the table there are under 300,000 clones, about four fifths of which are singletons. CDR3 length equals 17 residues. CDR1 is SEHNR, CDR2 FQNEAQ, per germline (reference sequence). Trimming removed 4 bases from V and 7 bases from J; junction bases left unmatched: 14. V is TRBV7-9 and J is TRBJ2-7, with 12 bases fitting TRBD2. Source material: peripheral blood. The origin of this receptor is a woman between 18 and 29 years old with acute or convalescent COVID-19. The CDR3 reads CASSYRLAGVSPLEQYF. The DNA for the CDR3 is TGTGCCAGCAGCTACCGACTAGCGGGAGTCAGCCCCCTGGAGCAGTACTTC.